This TCR beta chain was identified in a study of T cell responses to AZD1222 COVID-19 vaccine. The CDR3 consists of 15 residues. Germline V gene lookup returns CDR1 KGHDR and CDR2 SFDVKD. V shed 3 bases and J 5 bases; nucleotides not matched to a gene: 6. General observations from the study: Clonal diversity may have been underestimated in mostly white British donors.

The table came from immunoSEQ multiplex PCR; TCRdb's copy has only in-frame clones and leaves some out. Of 120,000 to 150,000 clones in the sample, roughly 87% were seen once. Comments on this clone: Its antigen remains unknown.

Specimen: peripheral blood, collected on day 0 of AZD1222 vaccination. This chain links TRBV24-1 with TRBJ2-5; 9 bases align to TRBD1. This receptor was identified in an adult in good health. CDR3 loop: CATSDITGGLETQYF. CDR3 coding DNA: TGTGCCACCAGTGATATTACAGGGGGCTTGGAGACCCAGTACTTC.